These 25 T cell receptor beta chains share one sample of origin, sequenced in a study of siplizumab effects on memory and regulatory T cells (dated by TCRdb to between 2017 and 2020). To prepare the library, the immunoSEQ multiplex PCR assay was applied. Entries here come from immuneACCESS through TCRdb and include only in-frame sequences with V and J called. Some clones fail to appear in such tables; in the studies checked, an unresolved V gene covers under half of the shortfall, and the cause of the remainder is unknown. The sample has some 100,000 clones on record, about nine tenths of them singletons. The top ten constitute 9.5% to 15% of the sample. Sample: non-Treg CD4+ T cells sorted from blood. Per the publication, the cell subset or site label means: FACS-sorted unstimulated CD4+ non-regulatory T cells. These receptors all come from a human donor in good health.

This clone was counted a single time. V is TRBV11-3 and J is TRBJ2-1; D uncertain. The CDR3 is 12 amino acids. V shed 1 base and J shed 8 bases, with 6 bases lying between them. Looked up from germline, CDR1 is SGHNT and CDR2 is YENEEA. CDR3 loop: CASSLVGHEQFF. In DNA form, the CDR3 reads TGTGCCAGCAGCTTAGTGGGCCATGAGCAGTTCTTC.

V usage is TRBV20-1 and J usage is TRBJ2-1; D may be TRBD2 (6 bases). The V end was cut by 6 bases, the J end by 6 bases, with 9 bases between. This CDR3 is built from 11 residues. Germline CDR1 is DFQATT and CDR2 is SNEGSKA (reference sequence). The CDR3 spells CSARRVNEQFF. As DNA, the CDR3 is TGCAGTGCCCGGAGGGTCAATGAGCAGTTCTTC.

This rearrangement joins TRBV27 to TRBJ2-5, with 9 bases fitting TRBD2. The trim removed 7 bases at V and 4 bases at J, leaving 7 bases unmatched. In germline, CDR1 is MNHEY, CDR2 SMNVEV (reference sequence). The CDR3 extends over 14 amino acids. CDR3 amino acids: CASIRGGLAETQYF. For the CDR3, the DNA is TGTGCCAGCATTCGAGGGGGACTAGCAGAGACCCAGTACTTC.

This clone was seen only once. The chain employs TRBV4-1 and TRBJ1-2; D is uncertain. The CDR3 contains 14 residues. Germline V gene sequence: CDR1 MGHRA, CDR2 YSYEKL. Trimming stripped 0 bases from V and 8 bases from J, with 13 bases between. The CDR3 nucleotides are TGCGCCAGCAGCCAAGATTTGGAGGGTAGGGGCTACACCTTC. Protein: CASSQDLEGRGYTF.

The J gene is TRBJ1-2, the V gene TRBV7-9; a weak D match, TRBD1 (5 bases). From germline, CDR1 is SEHNR and CDR2 FQNEAQ (reference sequence). The CDR3 runs 14 residues. V lost 6 bases and J 4 bases, leaving 15 bases between the germline ends. The CDR3 DNA sequence: TGTGCCAGCAGTCACTACAGCGGGGGCTATGGCTACACCTTC. This sequence encodes CASSHYSGGYGYTF. The variable domain in full, completed from reference TRBV7-9 and TRBJ1-2, reads DTGVSQNPRHKITKRGQNVTFRCDPISEHNRLYWYRQTLGQGPEFLTYFQNEAQLEKSRLLSDRFSAERPKGSFSTLEIQRTEQGDSAMYLCASSHYSGGYGYTFGSGTRLTVV.

The chain joins TRBV5-6 to TRBJ1-2; 7 nucleotides line up with TRBD1. The CDR3 is 16 residues long. The germline gives CDR1 SGHDT, CDR2 YYEEEE. The V segment lost 0 bases and the J segment 4 bases; nucleotides outside the gene matches: 9. The CDR3 region is CASSLDSATGRYGYTF. The CDR3, as DNA: TGTGCCAGCAGCTTGGATAGCGCGACAGGGCGCTATGGCTACACCTTC. The variable domain in full, with the rest retrieved from reference TRBV5-6 and TRBJ1-2, is DAGVTQSPTHLIKTRGQQVTLRCSPKSGHDTVSWYQQALGQGPQFIFQYYEEEERQRGNFPDRFSGHQFPNYSSELNVNALLLGDSALYLCASSLDSATGRYGYTFGSGTRLTVV.

The gene calls are TRBV10-3 and TRBJ2-5; possibly TRBD2 for D (6 bases). This CDR3 spans 16 amino acids. CDR1 is ENHRY, CDR2 SYGVKD, per germline. V was clipped by 0 bases and J by 2 bases, with 13 bases between them. The CDR3 sequence is CAISESSGLNQETQYF. In DNA form, the CDR3 reads TGTGCCATCAGTGAGTCGTCGGGACTTAATCAAGAGACCCAGTACTTC.

The CDR3 is CASSMGVGAQSSYNEQFF. In nucleotides, the CDR3 is TGTGCCAGTAGTATGGGGGTAGGTGCGCAGAGCTCCTACAATGAGCAGTTCTTC. The V call is TRBV19, the J call TRBJ2-1; D is perhaps TRBD1 or TRBD2 (5 bases each). The length of the CDR3 is 18 residues. Looked up from germline, CDR1 is LNHDA and CDR2 is SQIVND (reference sequence). V was trimmed by 3 bases and J by 0 bases, leaving 18 bases between them.

The chain recombines TRBV7-9 with TRBJ2-5, with D uncertain. The CDR3 runs 15 residues. Trimming pared 0 bases from V and 2 bases from J, leaving 10 bases between. Per germline, CDR1 SEHNR and CDR2 FQNEAQ (reference sequence). The CDR3 reads CASSLAATQQETQYF. CDR3 DNA sequence: TGTGCCAGCAGCTTAGCGGCCACCCAGCAAGAGACCCAGTACTTC.

V is TRBV18 and J is TRBJ2-5; D is undetermined. Germline CDR1 and CDR2: KGHSH and LQKENI. The CDR3 totals 11 residues. V was trimmed by 8 bases and J by 2 bases, leaving 6 bases between them. The CDR3 coding sequence is TGTGCCAGCCAAACTCAAGAGACCCAGTACTTC. Translated, it gives CASQTQETQYF. Drawing the rest from reference TRBV18 and TRBJ2-5, the complete variable domain is NAGVMQNPRHLVRRRGQEARLRCSPMKGHSHVYWYRQLPEEGLKFMVYLQKENIIDESGMPKERFSAEFPKEGPSILRIQQVVRGDSAAYFCASQTQETQYFGPGTRLLVL.

V is TRBV5-4 and J is TRBJ2-3; 13 positions match TRBD2. The CDR3 loop spans 17 amino acids. V shed 4 bases and J 5 bases; nucleotides not matched to a gene: 10. CDR1 is SGHNT, CDR2 YYREEE, per germline (reference sequence). The CDR3 sequence: CASSTKGTSGAQDTQYF. As DNA, the CDR3 is TGTGCCAGCAGCACAAAAGGGACTAGCGGGGCCCAAGATACGCAGTATTTT.

The DNA for the CDR3 is TGTGCCAGCGGAAGGAACGACTATGGCTACACCTTC. Encoded protein: CASGRNDYGYTF. The J gene is TRBJ1-2, the V gene TRBV6-1, with D unclear. Trimming cost V 8 bases and J 3 bases, with 10 bases left between them. CDR3 length: 12 residues. Germline V gives CDR1 MNHNS, CDR2 SASEGT.

The rearrangement joins TRBV7-9 to TRBJ2-3; D unclear. Germline CDR1 SEHNR, CDR2 FQNEAQ (reference sequence). V gave up 0 bases and J gave up 0 bases, with 7 bases separating them. The CDR3 has 15 amino acids. The CDR3 is CASSLAGWSTDTQYF. In nucleotides, the CDR3 is TGTGCCAGCAGCTTAGCTGGTTGGAGCACAGATACGCAGTATTTT. Together with reference TRBV7-9 and TRBJ2-3, the CDR3 gives the full variable domain: DTGVSQNPRHKITKRGQNVTFRCDPISEHNRLYWYRQTLGQGPEFLTYFQNEAQLEKSRLLSDRFSAERPKGSFSTLEIQRTEQGDSAMYLCASSLAGWSTDTQYFGPGTRLTVL.

The chain uses TRBV11-3 and TRBJ2-3; D is ambiguous. CDR3 size: 12 residues. V lost 5 bases and J lost 0, with 3 bases in between. CDR1 and CDR2 from the germline V gene are SGHNT and YENEEA. The CDR3: CASSGSTDTQYF. CDR3 nucleotides: TGTGCCAGCAGCGGCAGCACAGATACGCAGTATTTT. Using reference TRBV11-3 and TRBJ2-3 for the parts outside the CDR3, the full variable domain is EAGVVQSPRYKIIEKKQPVAFWCNPISGHNTLYWYLQNLGQGPELLIRYENEEAVDDSQLPKDRFSAERLKGVDSTLKIQPAELGDSAVYLCASSGSTDTQYFGPGTRLTVL.

The rearrangement joins TRBV19 to TRBJ2-1; 13 nucleotides match TRBD2. The V segment lost 4 bases and the J segment 9 bases; nucleotides outside the gene matches: 3. In germline, CDR1 is LNHDA, CDR2 SQIVND (reference sequence). The CDR3 has 14 amino acids. The CDR3 is CASSRTSGSSEQFF. DNA for the CDR3: TGTGCCAGTAGTAGGACTAGCGGGAGCAGTGAGCAGTTCTTC.

The V and J genes are TRBV19 and TRBJ2-2; TRBD1 agrees at 7 bases. The V gene's germline CDR1 is LNHDA and CDR2 SQIVND (reference sequence). The CDR3 has 17 residues. Trimming removed 2 bases from V and 6 bases from J; junction bases left unmatched: 12. CDR3 DNA: TGTGCCAGTAGTATAAATCTGAACAGGGGAACGTCCGGGGAGCTGTTTTTT. Its translation is CASSINLNRGTSGELFF.

As DNA, the CDR3 is TGTGCCAGCAGCCATACAGGAGGGGAAGCTTTCTTT. Its translation is CASSHTGGEAFF. The V and J genes are TRBV7-9 and TRBJ1-1; possibly TRBD1 for D (5 bases). The germline V gene encodes CDR1 SEHNR and CDR2 FQNEAQ (reference sequence). The CDR3 consists of 12 residues. V shed 5 bases and J shed 8 bases, with 12 bases lying between them.

Remarks on this clone: Other nucleotide sequences in the sample specify the same CDR3. This chain connects TRBV19 to TRBJ2-1; D is unresolved. CDR1 is LNHDA, CDR2 SQIVND, per germline (reference sequence). The V and J ends lost 3 bases and 0 bases respectively, with 9 bases between them. CDR3 length: 15 amino acids. CDR3 loop: CASSISGSSYNEQFF. The CDR3 DNA is TGTGCCAGTAGTATCTCTGGTAGCTCCTACAATGAGCAGTTCTTC.

V and J are TRBV18 and TRBJ2-5; no definite D call. Trimming pared 3 bases from V and 5 bases from J, leaving 13 bases between. Germline V lookup: CDR1 KGHSH, CDR2 LQKENI. The CDR3 loop spans 14 amino acids. CDR3 sequence: CASSPSELTETQYF. In nucleotides, the CDR3 is TGTGCCAGCTCACCTTCAGAATTGACGGAGACCCAGTACTTC.

The V gene is TRBV9, the J gene TRBJ1-1; unclear D gene. In germline, CDR1 is SGDLS, CDR2 YYNGEE. The CDR3 is made up of 15 amino acids. The ends were cut back, 3 bases at V and 1 base at J, with 13 bases in the middle. CDR3 region: CASSAHGQANTEAFF. The DNA of the CDR3 is TGTGCCAGCAGCGCCCACGGGCAGGCGAACACTGAAGCTTTCTTT.

This clone has just a few counts. The chain employs TRBV9 and TRBJ1-1; no clear D. Per germline, CDR1 SGDLS and CDR2 YYNGEE. CDR3 length: 13 residues. V shed 0 bases and J shed 1 base, with 4 bases lying between them. CDR3 DNA sequence: TGTGCCAGCAGCGTAGACAGGAACACTGAAGCTTTCTTT. As protein: CASSVDRNTEAFF.

The V and J genes are TRBV6-5 and TRBJ2-5; D unresolved. CDR3 length equals 13 residues. Germline V gene sequence: CDR1 MNHEY, CDR2 SVGAGI. Trimming pared 0 bases from V and 3 bases from J, leaving 5 bases between. CDR3 amino acids: CASSYSGKETQYF. DNA for the CDR3: TGTGCCAGCAGTTACTCAGGAAAAGAGACCCAGTACTTC.

This clone has only one observation. V usage is TRBV19 and J usage is TRBJ2-5; possibly TRBD1 for D (6 bases). Germline V gives CDR1 LNHDA, CDR2 SQIVND (reference sequence). The ends were cut back, 4 bases at V and 1 base at J, with 10 bases in the middle. CDR3 length equals 14 residues. The CDR3 DNA reads TGTGCCAGTAGTAACAGGGTGTCCCAAGAGACCCAGTACTTC. It is translated as CASSNRVSQETQYF.

V usage is TRBV4-1 and J usage is TRBJ1-2, with D uncertain. Trimming took 1 base from V and 10 from J, leaving 13 bases between them. In germline, CDR1 is MGHRA, CDR2 YSYEKL. This CDR3 spans 13 amino acids. The CDR3 nucleotides are TGCGCCAGCAGCCAAGGAAAGGGATGGGACTACACCTTC. Translated: CASSQGKGWDYTF.

V is TRBV7-8 and J is TRBJ2-3; TRBD1 might be the D (6 bases). CDR3 size: 16 residues. V lost 6 bases to trimming and J lost 2 bases, with 18 bases between them. The V gene's germline CDR1 is SGHVS and CDR2 FQNEAQ. CDR3 bases: TGTGCCAGCAGTCCTGACGACAGGACCGACACAGATACGCAGTATTTT. This sequence encodes CASSPDDRTDTDTQYF.